Listed below are T cell receptor beta chains from one sample, sequenced in a study of cytomegalovirus exposure and HLA in healthy donors. Measured with immunoSEQ multiplex PCR; TCRdb has only the in-frame clones, and not every one. This table has around 130,000 clones, about four fifths appearing once. The sequenced sample was PBMCs. These receptor sequences come from a young man in good health and CMV-seronegative. Each CDR3 is given with its conserved first and last residue.

J	length	V	CDR3
TRBJ1-4	14	TRBV6-5	CASSYGQGWEKLFF
TRBJ1-5	15	TRBV28	CASSRQPRNNQPQHF
TRBJ2-5	13	TRBV7-7	CASSKTGIETQYF
TRBJ1-2	14	TRBV28	CASTGDRGVYGYTF
TRBJ1-5	13	TRBV18	CASSPDGGQPQHF
TRBJ2-5	16	TRBV5-1	CASSVVPGGSGETQYF
TRBJ2-5	15	TRBV2	CASSEALQGAETQYF
TRBJ2-5	14	TRBV15	CATSRGGRQETQYF
TRBJ2-1	15	TRBV18	CASTRLAGGYNEQFF
.	15	TRBV5-1	CASSFGTGGFYEQYF
TRBJ2-1	15	TRBV10-3	CAISGAGTPYNEQFF
TRBJ1-5	13	TRBV7-8	CASTQGEGQPQHF
TRBJ2-1	12	TRBV6-5	CAAGGGASEQFF
TRBJ2-7	16	TRBV7-9	CASSASGGMKSYEQYF
TRBJ2-1	15	TRBV18	CASSPSGGAGDEQFF
TRBJ2-2	17	TRBV9	CASSPKPGAVDTGELFF
TRBJ1-4	17	TRBV7-9	CASSLVLWGRGEEKLFF
TRBJ1-1	11	TRBV10-3	CATAEAGEAFF
TRBJ2-1	15	TRBV25-1	CASSEPGTRGNEQFF
TRBJ2-7	13	TRBV5-1	CASSPMGGYEQYF
TRBJ1-4	16	TRBV4-3	CASSQVGVQGAEKLFF
TRBJ1-1	12	TRBV19	CAATGRNTEAFF
TRBJ1-4	15	TRBV7-6	CASSLVGQTNEKLFF
TRBJ2-1	14	TRBV5-1	CASSRGLEINEQFF
TRBJ1-5	15	TRBV27	CASSPYRMGNQPQHF
TRBJ1-3	15	TRBV6-5	CASSFFPSSGNTIYF
TRBJ2-7	17	TRBV5-1	CASSLAPSGRGGDEQYF
TRBJ2-6	17	TRBV4-3	CASSQDLRVSGANVLTF
TRBJ1-5	13	TRBV28	CASSSRGNQPQHF
TRBJ1-1	14	TRBV7-2	CASSLIRVGTEAFF
TRBJ2-7	14	TRBV18	CASSPGLDYYEQYF